This passage covers 2 T cell receptor beta chains from one sample sequenced in a study of blood T cell repertoires in COVID-19. Libraries were prepared by immunoSEQ multiplex PCR; TCRdb keeps only in-frame clonotypes and omits some of them. The table has approximately 160,000 clones, roughly four fifths seen once; the top ten hold 7.5% to 9.5%. The sequenced sample was peripheral blood. All receptors derive from a man aged 35-49 years who had recovered from COVID-19.

In its sample, this clone was seen once. The V and J genes are TRBV6-2 or TRBV6-3 and TRBJ2-6; no reliable D call. V lost 4 bases and J lost 1, with 14 bases in between. The CDR3 runs to 17 residues. Germline-derived CDR1 and CDR2 are MNHEY and SVGEGT. CDR3 protein: CASSFFRGSSGANVLTF. CDR3 in DNA: TGTGCCAGCAGTTTCTTCAGAGGCAGTTCTGGGGCCAACGTCCTGACTTTC.

V usage is TRBV7-9 and J usage is TRBJ2-1; D remains unclear. This CDR3 is built from 13 residues. Deletions cut 2 bases from V and 3 bases from J, with 5 bases between. Germline V CDR1 and CDR2: SEHNR, FQNEAQ (reference sequence). CDR3 nucleotide sequence: TGTGCCAGCAGCTTATCGCGCTACAATGAGCAGTTCTTC. Protein: CASSLSRYNEQFF. The complete variable domain, with remaining parts taken from reference TRBV7-9 and TRBJ2-1, reads DTGVSQNPRHKITKRGQNVTFRCDPISEHNRLYWYRQTLGQGPEFLTYFQNEAQLEKSRLLSDRFSAERPKGSFSTLEIQRTEQGDSAMYLCASSLSRYNEQFFGPGTRLTVL.